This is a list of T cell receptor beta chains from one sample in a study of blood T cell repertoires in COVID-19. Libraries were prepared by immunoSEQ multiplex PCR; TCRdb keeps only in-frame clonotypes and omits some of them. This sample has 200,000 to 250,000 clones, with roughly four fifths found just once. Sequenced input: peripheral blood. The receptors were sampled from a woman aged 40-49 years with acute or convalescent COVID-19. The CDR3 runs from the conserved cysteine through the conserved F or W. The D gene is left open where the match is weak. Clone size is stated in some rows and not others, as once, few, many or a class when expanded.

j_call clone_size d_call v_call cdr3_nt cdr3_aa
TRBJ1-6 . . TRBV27 TGTGCCAGCAGTTTAGAATTCGTTAGAAATTCACCCCTCCACTTT CASSLEFVRNSPLHF
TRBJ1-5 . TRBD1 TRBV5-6 TGTGCCAGCAGCACGGGACAGGACGGGGGACAGCCCCAGCATTTT CASSTGQDGGQPQHF
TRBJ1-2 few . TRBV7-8 TGTGCCAGCAGCCCACGGGTAGGGGACTATGGCTACACCTTC CASSPRVGDYGYTF
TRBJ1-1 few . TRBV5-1 TGCGCCAGCAGCTTGGACAGGGTCACTGAAGCTTTCTTT CASSLDRVTEAFF
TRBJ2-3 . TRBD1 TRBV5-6 TGTGCCAGCAGCGCGGACAGGGGGCGGGGAGATACGCAGTATTTT CASSADRGRGDTQYF
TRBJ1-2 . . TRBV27 TGTGCCAGCAGTTCCTTAGTTCGGGGGGTGTTGGGCGGCTACACCTTC CASSSLVRGVLGGYTF
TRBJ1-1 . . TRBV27 TGTGCCAGCCGAAAAATGGCGGGGGGTTTGAACACTGAAGCTTTCTTT CASRKMAGGLNTEAFF
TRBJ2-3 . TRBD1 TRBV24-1 TGTGCCACCAGTGATAGGGGGACAGCTCTTCCGGATACGCAGTATTTT CATSDRGTALPDTQYF
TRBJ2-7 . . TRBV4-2 TGTGCCAGCAGCCAAGAATATTCAGGGGAGTACGAGCAGTACTTC CASSQEYSGEYEQYF
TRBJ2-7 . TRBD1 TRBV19 TGTGCCAGTAGTCCGCCGACAGGGATCTACGAGCAGTACTTC CASSPPTGIYEQYF
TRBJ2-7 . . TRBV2 TGTGCCAGCATGTTGCAGGGGAGTACCTACGAGCAGTACTTC CASMLQGSTYEQYF
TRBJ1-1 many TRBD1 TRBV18 TGTGCCAGCTCACCGGGACAGGGGAACACTGAAGCTTTCTTT CASSPGQGNTEAFF
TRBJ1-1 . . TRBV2 TGTGCCAGCACTCCCAGGGTGGACACTGAAGCTTTCTTT CASTPRVDTEAFF
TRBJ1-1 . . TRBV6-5 TGTGCCAGCAGTTACTCGAGGCAAACTGAAGCTTTCTTT CASSYSRQTEAFF
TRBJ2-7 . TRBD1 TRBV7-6 TGTGCCAGCAGCTTAGAAGACAGGGGCGGTGTATTCTCCTACGAGCAGTACTTC CASSLEDRGGVFSYEQYF
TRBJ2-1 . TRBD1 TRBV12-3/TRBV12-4 TGTGCCAGCAGTTTTTGGGACAGGGAGTTCTTC CASSFWDREFF
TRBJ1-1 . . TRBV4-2 TGTGCCAGCAGCCACCTGGGGGGGGAAACAACGAACACTGAAGCTTTCTTT CASSHLGGETTNTEAFF
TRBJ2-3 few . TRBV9 TGTGCCAGCGGAGTGGACACAGATACGCAGTATTTT CASGVDTDTQYF
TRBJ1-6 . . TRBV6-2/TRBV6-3 TGTGCCAGCAGCCTCGACACTTATTCACCCCTCCACTTT CASSLDTYSPLHF
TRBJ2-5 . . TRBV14 TGTGCCAGCAGCCACAGTGGGACCCAGTACTTC CASSHSGTQYF
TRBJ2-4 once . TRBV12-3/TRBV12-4 TGTGCCAGCAGCCAGGGGAAAAACATTCAGTACTTC CASSQGKNIQYF
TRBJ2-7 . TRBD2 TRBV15 TGTGCCACCAGCACCACCCTCACGGGACTAGCATTCGAGCAGTACTTC CATSTTLTGLAFEQYF
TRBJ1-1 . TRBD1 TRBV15 TGTGCCACCAGCAGAGTGGGCTCAGGAGGGGGCGCCAACACTGAAGCTTTCTTT CATSRVGSGGGANTEAFF
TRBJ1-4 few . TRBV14 TGTGCCAGCAGCCATTTTCCTCATCAGGGGAATGAAAAACTGTTTTTT CASSHFPHQGNEKLFF
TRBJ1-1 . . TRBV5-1 TGCGCCAGCAGCTCGTCCTTGAACACTGAAGCTTTCTTT CASSSSLNTEAFF
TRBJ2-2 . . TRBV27 TGTGCCAGCAGATCACAGTACACCGGGGAGCTGTTTTTT CASRSQYTGELFF
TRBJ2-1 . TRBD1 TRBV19 TGTGCCAGTGCCGGGACAGGCTACAATGAGCAGTTCTTC CASAGTGYNEQFF
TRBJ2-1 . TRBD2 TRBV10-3 TGTGCCATCAGTGACCCCCCCAAGAGGGCGGGGGGTTACAATGAGCAGTTCTTC CAISDPPKRAGGYNEQFF
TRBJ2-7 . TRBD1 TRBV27 TGTGCCAGCATCCCTCCAGGGGGCAACGGGCGCGAGCAGTACTTC CASIPPGGNGREQYF
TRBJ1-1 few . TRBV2 TGTGCCAGCAGTGTGGGTAACCCCCCGGAGGGGAGAGCTTTCTTT CASSVGNPPEGRAFF
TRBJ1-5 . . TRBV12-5 TGTGCTAGTGGCAACGGCGGGTACAATCAGCCCCAGCATTTT CASGNGGYNQPQHF
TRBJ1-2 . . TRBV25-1 TGTGCCAGCAGTGAATCGGGCAGGGCGAGCTATGGCTACACCTTC CASSESGRASYGYTF
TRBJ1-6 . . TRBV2 TGTGCCAGCAGTGAAATCCCCGATTCACCCCTCCACTTT CASSEIPDSPLHF
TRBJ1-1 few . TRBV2 TGTGCCAGCAGTACTGGACACCCTGTGGCTTTCTTT CASSTGHPVAFF
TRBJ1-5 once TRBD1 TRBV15 TGTGCCACCAGCAGATGGACAGGGTATGACAATCAGCCCCAGCATTTT CATSRWTGYDNQPQHF
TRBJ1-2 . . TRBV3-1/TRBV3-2 TGTGCCAGCAGCCCAGATCTTGGGGGGGCAAATGGCTACACCTTC CASSPDLGGANGYTF
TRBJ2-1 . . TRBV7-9 TGTGCCAGCAGACCAGGGCGGGGAAGCTCCTACAATGAGCAGTTCTTC CASRPGRGSSYNEQFF
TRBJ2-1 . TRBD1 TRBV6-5 TGTGCCAGCAGTTCGACGGGACAGGGTGCTCCCCAGCAGTTCTTC CASSSTGQGAPQQFF
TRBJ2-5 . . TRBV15 TGTGCCACCAGCAGAGTTGAGGAAGAGACCCAGTACTTC CATSRVEEETQYF
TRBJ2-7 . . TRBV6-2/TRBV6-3 TGTGCCAGCAGTTCACAGGGTGTCTACGAGCAGTACTTC CASSSQGVYEQYF